This TCR beta chain was captured in a study of T cell repertoires in cytomegalovirus infection. Study-level information: CMV epitopes used comprised recently identified HLA-C-restricted ones and well-studied HLA-B-restricted ones. Shared public TCR beta signatures pointed to both CMV infection and a matching HLA type. Study-wide points: Totalled public TCR beta family frequency picked out people who carried CMV plus the relevant HLA. Ex vivo responses were dominated by HLA-C-restricted CMV-specific TCR beta clonotypes.

CDR1 is LGHNA and CDR2 is YNFKEQ in the germline V gene. The V and J ends lost 0 bases and 4 bases, in that order; junction bases with no gene match: 2. There are 16 residues in the CDR3. TCRdb reprocessed the reads via MiXCR and lists one record per CDR3 protein. The sample lists approximately 910,000 distinct CDR3 sequences, roughly 31% occurring once. This clonotype was picked up a small number of times. Its antigen remains unidentified. The source was cultured CD8+ T cells from PBMCs, collected from culture after CMV antigen stimulation. The chain links TRBV4-2 to TRBJ2-2, with 10 bases matching TRBD2. This TCR was sampled from a human donor in good health (CMV status not recorded). Some clones in this sample may be carry-over from other donors' samples. The CDR3 region has the DNA TGTGCCAGCAGCCAAGACGAGCGGGGGGGCACCGGGGAGCTGTTTTTT. Translated, it gives CASSQDERGGTGELFF.